This T cell receptor (beta chain) was obtained from a study of cytomegalovirus exposure and HLA in healthy donors. Germline V CDR1 and CDR2: SGHRS, YFSETQ. CDR3 length equals 16 residues. V lost 3 bases, J lost 7 bases, and 9 bases stayed unmatched. Primers: 60 Vbeta forward and 13 Jbeta reverse. TCRdb keeps only in-frame clones here, not all; method: immunoSEQ multiplex PCR. The table gives 220,000 or so clones; the top ten clones make up about 1% of it. The clonotype was recovered from a girl aged 2 to 10 in good health and CMV-seropositive. The V and J genes are TRBV5-1 and TRBJ2-1, with TRBD2 identical over 11 bases. Source material: PBMCs. Written as DNA, the CDR3 is TGCGCCAGCAGCTCCCAACTAGCGGGAGTAAGGAATGAGCAGTTCTTC. The encoded protein is CASSSQLAGVRNEQFF.